Each of the 28 T cell receptor beta chains below was sequenced from the same sample in a study of T cell repertoires in cytomegalovirus infection. TCRdb re-derived calls from the reads in MiXCR, one entry per CDR3 protein. The table lists some 250,000 distinct CDR3 sequences, roughly 9% of them singletons. Input material: PBMCs. These receptors all come from a human donor in good health (CMV status not recorded). Some clones in this sample may be carry-over from other donors' samples.

Ten or more counts support this clonotype. The chain employs TRBV7-2 and TRBJ2-7; 7 positions match TRBD2. The CDR3 sequence is 15 residues long. V shed 1 base, J shed 2 bases, and the junction held 5 bases outside the gene matches. Germline V gene data show CDR1 as SGHTA and CDR2 as FQGNSA. This chain's CDR3 is CASSLGVSGPYEQYF. The CDR3 DNA sequence: TGTGCCAGCAGCTTAGGGGTTAGCGGGCCCTACGAGCAGTACTTC.

This clonotype was seen many times. The CDR3 DNA follows: TGCAGTTTGCGCGAAGTGGCAGGAAACACCATATATTTT. Translation: CSLREVAGNTIYF. The V and J genes are TRBV20-1 and TRBJ1-3; no firm D call. Per germline, CDR1 DFQATT and CDR2 SNEGSKA (reference sequence). V was clipped by 8 bases and J by 4 bases, with 15 bases between them. The CDR3 length is 13 residues.

This clonotype appeared many times. V usage is TRBV19 and J usage is TRBJ2-1; 10 positions match TRBD2. After removal of 5 bases from V and 6 bases from J, the junction contained 7 bases not matched to a gene. Germline V gives CDR1 LNHDA, CDR2 SQIVND (reference sequence). The CDR3 has 15 amino acids. As DNA, the CDR3 is TGTGCCAGTAGTGATAGCGGGGGGACGGTCAATGAGCAGTTCTTC. It is translated as CASSDSGGTVNEQFF.

In its sample, this clonotype was seen a few times. The chain is built from TRBV28 and TRBJ1-2; 12 bases agree with TRBD1. V gave up 6 bases and J gave up 7 bases; unmatched junction bases: 9. The CDR3 contains 15 residues. CDR1 and CDR2 from the germline V gene are MDHEN and SYDVKM. As DNA, the CDR3 is TGTGCCAGCAGGGGGGGGGACAGGGGGCTGAGTGGCTACACCTTC. Protein: CASRGGDRGLSGYTF.

This clonotype appeared a few times. The chain employs TRBV19 and TRBJ2-1; 7 bases are shared with TRBD1. V lost 2 bases and J lost 7; bases outside the gene matches: 14. Germline CDR1 is LNHDA and CDR2 is SQIVND (reference sequence). This CDR3 has 17 amino acids. The CDR3 DNA sequence: TGTGCCAGTAGTATACCGAGGGGCCGAGGGACAGCAAATGAGCAGTTCTTC. It specifies CASSIPRGRGTANEQFF.

This clonotype was detected many times. The V and J genes are TRBV20-1 and TRBJ2-3; 9 bases align to TRBD2. Trimming cost V 6 bases and J 2 bases; bases outside gene matches: 15. The CDR3 contains 17 residues. The germline gives CDR1 DFQATT, CDR2 SNEGSKA (reference sequence). In DNA, the CDR3 is TGCAGTGCGCCGCGAGCGGGGGGCAGCACTGTCACAGATACGCAGTATTTT. This sequence encodes CSAPRAGGSTVTDTQYF.

This clonotype was counted at least ten times. The chain carries TRBV7-2 and TRBJ1-4, with D hard to call. V was clipped by 5 bases and J by 8 bases, with 12 bases between them. Germline V gives CDR1 SGHTA, CDR2 FQGNSA. The CDR3 extends over 13 amino acids. In DNA, the CDR3 is TGTGCCAGCAGCACCCTTCGCGGGGAAAAACTGTTTTTT. Translated, it gives CASSTLRGEKLFF.

This clonotype was observed at least ten times. The rearrangement joins TRBV19 to TRBJ1-3; D not resolved. The CDR3 spans 17 residues. The V gene's germline CDR1 is LNHDA and CDR2 SQIVND (reference sequence). The V gene lost 3 bases and the J gene lost 0 bases, with 15 bases spanning the gap. Here the CDR3 reads CASSMAGSPFSGNTIYF. The CDR3 DNA is TGTGCCAGTAGTATGGCGGGATCCCCATTCTCTGGAAACACCATATATTTT.

Ten or more counts support this clonotype. The gene calls are TRBV20-1 and TRBJ2-7; TRBD1 agrees at 7 bases. V dropped 3 bases and J dropped 3; count of bases not matched to a gene: 11. CDR1 is DFQATT, CDR2 SNEGSKA, per germline (reference sequence). The CDR3 runs 15 residues. CDR3 region: CSASGQTGPIYEQYF. Written as DNA, the CDR3 is TGCAGTGCTAGTGGCCAGACAGGGCCCATCTACGAGCAGTACTTC.

This clonotype appeared many times. The rearrangement uses TRBV6-2 or TRBV6-3 and TRBJ2-2, with TRBD1 identical over 8 bases. This CDR3 has 16 residues. The trim removed 6 bases at V and 5 bases at J, leaving 11 bases unmatched. Looked up from germline, CDR1 is MNHEY and CDR2 is SVGEGT. The CDR3 loop is CASRVLGQAATGELFF. The CDR3 DNA reads TGTGCCAGCAGGGTTTTGGGACAGGCGGCTACCGGGGAGCTGTTTTTT.

Ten or more counts support this clonotype. The chain has TRBV28 and TRBJ1-2; TRBD1 matches 8 bases. Germline values: CDR1 MDHEN, CDR2 SYDVKM. V trimming: 5 bases; J trimming: 8 bases; junction bases outside the gene matches: 10. CDR3 length: 14 residues. This CDR3 reads CASSLTGQGRGYTF. In DNA form, the CDR3 reads TGTGCCAGCAGTCTTACTGGACAGGGCCGGGGCTACACCTTC.

This clonotype was picked up a small number of times. The chain has TRBV28 and TRBJ2-5; D not resolved. Trimming stripped 3 bases from V and 2 bases from J, with 10 bases between. The germline gives CDR1 MDHEN, CDR2 SYDVKM. CDR3 length equals 14 residues. Written as DNA, the CDR3 is TGTGCCAGCAGTTTTATAGAGGAGCAAGAGACCCAGTACTTC. This translates into CASSFIEEQETQYF.

This rearrangement joins TRBV19 to TRBJ1-5, with D perhaps TRBD1 (5 bases). The CDR3 spans 16 residues. Trimming took 5 bases from V and 4 from J, leaving 18 bases between them. Germline CDR1 is LNHDA and CDR2 is SQIVND (reference sequence). Here the CDR3 reads CASSRRDESLNQPQHF. The CDR3 nucleotides are TGTGCCAGTAGTCGTCGGGACGAAAGCCTGAATCAGCCCCAGCATTTT.

This clonotype appeared a few times. This rearrangement joins TRBV28 to TRBJ2-5, with 7 bases identical to TRBD2. Germline V gives CDR1 MDHEN, CDR2 SYDVKM. The ends lost 8 bases at V and 5 bases at J; junction bases unmatched: 5. The length of the CDR3 is 12 residues. Here the CDR3 DNA reads TGTGCCAGCGCTTCGCGGGGGGAGACCCAGTACTTC. Translation: CASASRGETQYF. Combining the CDR3 with reference TRBV28 and TRBJ2-5 gives the whole variable domain DVKVTQSSRYLVKRTGEKVFLECVQDMDHENMFWYRQDPGLGLRLIYFSYDVKMKEKGDIPEGYSVSREKKERFSLILESASTNQTSMYLCASASRGETQYFGPGTRLLVL.

The sample holds many counts of this clonotype. This chain joins TRBV19 and TRBJ1-1; maybe TRBD1 (6 bases). CDR3 length equals 17 residues. V was pared by 3 bases and J by 0 bases, with 17 bases between. CDR1 and CDR2 (germline): LNHDA, SQIVND (reference sequence). The DNA for the CDR3 is TGTGCCAGTAGTATGGGGACAATCCTGCAAATGAACACTGAAGCTTTCTTT. It translates to CASSMGTILQMNTEAFF.

The sample holds many counts of this clonotype. The rearrangement links TRBV12-5 to TRBJ2-4; 7 bases are shared with TRBD2. The CDR3 is 18 amino acids. From germline, CDR1 is LGHNT and CDR2 FRNRAP. Germline trimming cut 7 bases from V and 1 base from J; bases unmatched to any gene: 16. The CDR3 loop is CASALRVAGDTAKNIQYF. The CDR3 coding sequence is TGTGCTAGTGCCTTGCGTGTCGCGGGAGACACCGCCAAAAACATTCAGTACTTC.

The chain couples TRBV7-3 to TRBJ1-1; tentatively, D is TRBD1 (5 bases). The CDR3 covers 13 residues. The V gene lost 2 bases and the J gene lost 7 bases, with 11 bases spanning the gap. The germline gives CDR1 SGHTA, CDR2 FQGTGA. DNA for the CDR3: TGTGCCAGCAGCTTACTTACTGGGGGTGAAGCTTTCTTT. It translates to CASSLLTGGEAFF.

The gene calls are TRBV6-2 or TRBV6-3 and TRBJ2-7; the match to TRBD2 covers 12 bases. The V segment lost 6 bases and the J segment 9 bases; nucleotides outside the gene matches: 9. The CDR3 contains 14 residues. The germline V gene encodes CDR1 MNHEY and CDR2 SVGEGT. This chain's CDR3 is CASSASGTSGSQYF. DNA of the CDR3: TGTGCCAGCAGCGCTTCCGGGACTAGCGGGTCGCAGTACTTC.

The chain uses TRBV4-3 and TRBJ2-1; D perhaps matches TRBD2 (6 bases). V was pared by 0 bases and J by 4 bases, with 16 bases between. Germline V lookup: CDR1 LGHNA, CDR2 YSLEER. The CDR3 covers 17 residues. For the CDR3, the DNA is TGCGCCAGCAGCCAAGATCCGCGGGGTCGGACATACAATGAGCAGTTCTTC. Protein: CASSQDPRGRTYNEQFF.

This clonotype has a count of ten or more. V usage is TRBV7-2 and J usage is TRBJ1-1; no clear D gene. Trimming shortened V by 1 base and J by 5 bases, and 11 bases separated the two germline ends. The CDR3 is 14 residues long. Germline V gives CDR1 SGHTA, CDR2 FQGNSA. As DNA, the CDR3 is TGTGCCAGCAGCTTAGTGTCCGGGCAGACTGAAGCTTTCTTT. It is translated as CASSLVSGQTEAFF.

In its sample, this clonotype was seen many times. The chain uses TRBV7-8 and TRBJ2-7; 7 positions match TRBD1. The CDR3 extends over 15 amino acids. Germline CDR1 SGHVS, CDR2 FQNEAQ. V gave up 5 bases and J gave up 6 bases; unmatched junction bases: 13. The CDR3 region has the DNA TGTGCCAGCAGCCCAAGGACAGGAGAAGGGTCCGAGCAGTACTTC. Translation gives CASSPRTGEGSEQYF.

This clonotype was seen many times. CDR3 loop: CASRQGNTEAFF. CDR3 bases: TGTGCCAGCAGGCAGGGGAACACTGAAGCTTTCTTT. V usage is TRBV2 and J usage is TRBJ1-1; D possibly corresponds to TRBD1 (5 bases). The CDR3 sequence is 12 residues long. V gave up 6 bases and J gave up 1 base, with 6 bases separating them. CDR1 is SNHLY and CDR2 is FYNNEI in the germline V gene.

Ten or more counts support this clonotype. The chain recombines TRBV7-2 with TRBJ1-6; TRBD1 is a possible D gene (6 bases). There are 16 residues in the CDR3. The V end was cut by 5 bases, the J end by 7 bases, with 18 bases between. In germline, CDR1 is SGHTA, CDR2 FQGNSA. The CDR3 DNA is TGTGCCAGCAGCCCGAGGGGGGGCGCTGGGAATTCACCCCTCCACTTT. It yields the protein CASSPRGGAGNSPLHF.

This clonotype came up many times. The CDR3 region has the DNA TGTGCCAGCAGCCTCATAGGAACAGGGGGCGGTGGTGAAGCTTTCTTT. Residues: CASSLIGTGGGGEAFF. This chain links TRBV7-2 with TRBJ1-1, with 9 positions matching TRBD1. CDR3 length equals 16 residues. The V gene end was trimmed by 5 bases and the J gene end by 7 bases; junction bases not matched to a gene: 14. Per germline, CDR1 SGHTA and CDR2 FQGNSA. Combining the CDR3 with reference TRBV7-2 and TRBJ1-1 gives the whole variable domain GAGVSQSPSNKVTEKGKDVELRCDPISGHTALYWYRQSLGQGLEFLIYFQGNSAPDKSGLPSDRFSAERTGGSVSTLTIQRTQQEDSAVYLCASSLIGTGGGGEAFFGQGTRLTVV.

This clonotype was seen many times. V and J are TRBV7-9 and TRBJ1-6; maybe TRBD1 (5 bases). Deletions cut 10 bases from V and 6 bases from J, with 25 bases between. The CDR3 contains 17 residues. Looked up from germline, CDR1 is SEHNR and CDR2 is FQNEAQ (reference sequence). CDR3 nucleotide sequence: TGTGCCATCGACCGGCAGGGACTCGGCGGTGGTAATTCACCCCTCCACTTT. This codes for CAIDRQGLGGGNSPLHF. Using reference TRBV7-9 and TRBJ1-6 for the parts outside the CDR3, the full variable domain is DTGVSQNPRHKITKRGQNVTFRCDPISEHNRLYWYRQTLGQGPEFLTYFQNEAQLEKSRLLSDRFSAERPKGSFSTLEIQRTEQGDSAMYLCAIDRQGLGGGNSPLHFGNGTRLTVT.

There are many counts of this clonotype. The rearrangement joins TRBV28 to TRBJ1-4; D remains unclear. The germline V and J ends were trimmed by 6 bases and 4 bases, with 6 bases remaining between them. The CDR3 is 12 amino acids. Germline V lookup: CDR1 MDHEN, CDR2 SYDVKM. In nucleotides, the CDR3 is TGTGCCAGCAGGGTGAATAATGAAAAACTGTTTTTT. The encoded protein is CASRVNNEKLFF. Combining the CDR3 with reference TRBV28 and TRBJ1-4 gives the whole variable domain DVKVTQSSRYLVKRTGEKVFLECVQDMDHENMFWYRQDPGLGLRLIYFSYDVKMKEKGDIPEGYSVSREKKERFSLILESASTNQTSMYLCASRVNNEKLFFGSGTQLSVL.

In its sample, this clonotype was seen a few times. The chain links TRBV20-1 to TRBJ2-1; D unresolved. V lost 6 bases, J lost 8 bases, and 26 bases lay in between. The CDR3 length is 16 residues. Looked up from germline, CDR1 is DFQATT and CDR2 is SNEGSKA (reference sequence). CDR3 bases: TGCAGTGCAAGCCAATTAGATCTAGGAAGGTCCGATGAGCAGTTCTTC. Residues: CSASQLDLGRSDEQFF.

This clonotype was seen at least ten times. This chain joins TRBV7-2 and TRBJ1-1, with D tentatively TRBD1 (5 bases). The CDR3 extends over 14 amino acids. The germline V gene encodes CDR1 SGHTA and CDR2 FQGNSA. Trimming cost V 2 bases and J 3 bases, with 10 bases left between them. The chain's CDR3 is CASSLNRIDTEAFF. In DNA, the CDR3 is TGTGCCAGCAGCTTAAACAGGATAGACACTGAAGCTTTCTTT.